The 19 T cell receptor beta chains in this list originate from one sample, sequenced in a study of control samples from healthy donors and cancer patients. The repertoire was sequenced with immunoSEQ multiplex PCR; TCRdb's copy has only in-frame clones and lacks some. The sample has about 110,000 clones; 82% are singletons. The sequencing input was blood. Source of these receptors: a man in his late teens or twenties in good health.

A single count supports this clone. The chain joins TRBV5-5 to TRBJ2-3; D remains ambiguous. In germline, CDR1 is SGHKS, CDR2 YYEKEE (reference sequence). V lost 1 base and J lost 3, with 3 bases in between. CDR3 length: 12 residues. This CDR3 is CASSLRTDTQYF. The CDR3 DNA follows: TGTGCCAGCAGCTTGCGGACAGATACGCAGTATTTT.

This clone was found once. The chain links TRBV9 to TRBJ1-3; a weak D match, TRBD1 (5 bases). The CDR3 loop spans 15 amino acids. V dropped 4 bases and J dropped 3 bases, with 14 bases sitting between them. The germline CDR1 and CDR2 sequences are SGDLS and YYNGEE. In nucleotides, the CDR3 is TGTGCCAGCAGCCCGGTAGGGGTGGGTGGAAACACCATATATTTT. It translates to CASSPVGVGGNTIYF.

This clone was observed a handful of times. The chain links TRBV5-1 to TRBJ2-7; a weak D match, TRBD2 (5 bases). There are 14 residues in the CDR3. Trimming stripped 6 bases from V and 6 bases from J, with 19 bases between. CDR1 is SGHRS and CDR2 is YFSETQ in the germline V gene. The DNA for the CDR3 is TGCGCCAGCACCCACGGGTCCAAAGAGGGCGAGCAGTACGTC. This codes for CASTHGSKEGEQYV.

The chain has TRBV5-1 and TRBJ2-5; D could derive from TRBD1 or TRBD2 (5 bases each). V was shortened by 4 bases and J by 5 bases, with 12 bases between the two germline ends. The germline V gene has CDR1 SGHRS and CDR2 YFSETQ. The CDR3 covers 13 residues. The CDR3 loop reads CASSRQWGETQYF. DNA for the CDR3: TGCGCCAGCAGCCGCCAGTGGGGGGAGACCCAGTACTTC.

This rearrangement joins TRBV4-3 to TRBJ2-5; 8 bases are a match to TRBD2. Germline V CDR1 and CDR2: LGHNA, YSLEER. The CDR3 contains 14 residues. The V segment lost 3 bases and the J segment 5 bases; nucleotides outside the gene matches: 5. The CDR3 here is CASSHGGAGETQYF. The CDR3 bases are TGCGCCAGCAGCCACGGGGGGGCCGGGGAGACCCAGTACTTC.

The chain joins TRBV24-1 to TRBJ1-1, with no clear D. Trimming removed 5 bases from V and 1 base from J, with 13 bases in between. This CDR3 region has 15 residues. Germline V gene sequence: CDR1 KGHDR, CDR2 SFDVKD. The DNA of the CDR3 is TGTGCCACCAGTGTCCCAAGACATTCGAACACTGAAGCTTTCTTT. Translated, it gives CATSVPRHSNTEAFF.

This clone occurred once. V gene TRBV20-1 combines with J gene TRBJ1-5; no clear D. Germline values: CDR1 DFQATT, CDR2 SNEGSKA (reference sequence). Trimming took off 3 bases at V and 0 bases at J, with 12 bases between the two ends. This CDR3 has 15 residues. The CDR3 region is CSASIDGDSNQPQHF. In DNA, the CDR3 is TGCAGTGCTAGTATAGACGGAGATAGCAATCAGCCCCAGCATTTT.

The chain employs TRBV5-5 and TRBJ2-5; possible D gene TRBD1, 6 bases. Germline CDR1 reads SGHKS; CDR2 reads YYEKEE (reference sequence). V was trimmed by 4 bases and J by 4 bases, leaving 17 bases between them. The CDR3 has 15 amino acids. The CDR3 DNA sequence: TGTGCCAGCAGCCCCGGAGGTCAGGGGTCAGAGACCCAGTACTTC. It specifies CASSPGGQGSETQYF.

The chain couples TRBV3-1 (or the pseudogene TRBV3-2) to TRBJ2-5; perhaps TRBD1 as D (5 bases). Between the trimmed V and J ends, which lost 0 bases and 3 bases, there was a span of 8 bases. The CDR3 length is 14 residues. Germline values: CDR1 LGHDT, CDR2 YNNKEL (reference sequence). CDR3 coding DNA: TGTGCCAGCAGCCAAGAGCCAGGGAAAGAGACCCAGTACTTC. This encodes CASSQEPGKETQYF.

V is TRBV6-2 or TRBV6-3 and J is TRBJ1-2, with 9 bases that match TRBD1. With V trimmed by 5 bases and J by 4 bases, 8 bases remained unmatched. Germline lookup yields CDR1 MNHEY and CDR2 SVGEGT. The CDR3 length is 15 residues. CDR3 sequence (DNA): TGTGCCAGCAGTCATCCGGGACAGGGAACCTATGGCTACACCTTC. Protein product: CASSHPGQGTYGYTF.

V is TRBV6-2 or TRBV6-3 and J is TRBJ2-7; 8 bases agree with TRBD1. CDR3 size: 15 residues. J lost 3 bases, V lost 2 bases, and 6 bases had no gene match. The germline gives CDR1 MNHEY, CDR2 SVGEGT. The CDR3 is CASSYKQGVGYEQYF. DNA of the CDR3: TGTGCCAGCAGTTACAAACAGGGGGTAGGCTACGAGCAGTACTTC.

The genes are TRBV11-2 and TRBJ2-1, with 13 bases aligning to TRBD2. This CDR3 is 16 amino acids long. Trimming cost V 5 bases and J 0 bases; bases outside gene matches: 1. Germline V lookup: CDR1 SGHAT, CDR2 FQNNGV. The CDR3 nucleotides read TGTGCCAGCAGCCGGACTAGCGGGGGCTCCTACAATGAGCAGTTCTTC. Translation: CASSRTSGGSYNEQFF.

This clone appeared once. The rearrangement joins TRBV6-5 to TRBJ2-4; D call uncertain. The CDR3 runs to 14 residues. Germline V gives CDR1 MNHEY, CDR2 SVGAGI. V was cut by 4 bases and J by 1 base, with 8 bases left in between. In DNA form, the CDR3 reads TGTGCCAGCAGTTTCTCGAGGGCCAAAAACATTCAGTACTTC. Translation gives CASSFSRAKNIQYF.

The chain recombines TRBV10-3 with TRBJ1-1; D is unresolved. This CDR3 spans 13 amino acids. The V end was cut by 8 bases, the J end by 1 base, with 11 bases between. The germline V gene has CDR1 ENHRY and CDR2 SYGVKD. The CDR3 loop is CAISDGPNTEAFF. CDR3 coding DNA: TGTGCCATCTCCGACGGACCGAACACTGAAGCTTTCTTT.

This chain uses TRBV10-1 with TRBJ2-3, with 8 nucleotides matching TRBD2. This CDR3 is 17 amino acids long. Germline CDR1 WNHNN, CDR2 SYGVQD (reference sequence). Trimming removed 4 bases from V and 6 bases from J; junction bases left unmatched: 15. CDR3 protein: CASSGIQPGLGLDTQYF. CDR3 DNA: TGCGCCAGCAGTGGAATTCAACCGGGACTAGGCCTTGATACGCAGTATTTT.

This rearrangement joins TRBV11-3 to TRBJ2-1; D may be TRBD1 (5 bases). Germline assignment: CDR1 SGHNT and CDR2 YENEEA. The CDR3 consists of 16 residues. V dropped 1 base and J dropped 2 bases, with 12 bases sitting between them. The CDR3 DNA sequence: TGTGCCAGCAGCTTAGGTGGGGCCTTGGCCTACAATGAGCAGTTCTTC. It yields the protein CASSLGGALAYNEQFF.

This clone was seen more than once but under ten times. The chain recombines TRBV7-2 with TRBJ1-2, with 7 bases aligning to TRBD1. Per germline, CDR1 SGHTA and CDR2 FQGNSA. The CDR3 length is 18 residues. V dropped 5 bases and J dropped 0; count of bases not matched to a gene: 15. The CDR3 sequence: CASSVDSGQLGSNYGYTF. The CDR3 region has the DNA TGTGCCAGCAGCGTCGACTCGGGACAGTTGGGATCTAACTATGGCTACACCTTC.

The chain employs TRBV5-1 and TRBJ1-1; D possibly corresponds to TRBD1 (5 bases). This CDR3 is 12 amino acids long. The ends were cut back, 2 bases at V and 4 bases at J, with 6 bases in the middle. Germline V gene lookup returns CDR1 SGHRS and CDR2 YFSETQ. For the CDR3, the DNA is TGCGCCAGCAGCTTAGGGACCACTGAAGCTTTCTTT. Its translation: CASSLGTTEAFF.

DNA for the CDR3: TGTGCCAGCCGCTCCCCGGGATCCGGGGCCTACAATGAGCAGTTCTTC. It translates to CASRSPGSGAYNEQFF. This sequence joins TRBV9 and TRBJ2-1; a weak D match, TRBD2 (5 bases). Germline CDR1 and CDR2: SGDLS and YYNGEE. The CDR3 has 16 residues. Trimming took off 7 bases at V and 2 bases at J, with 19 bases between the two ends.